This T cell receptor beta chain was captured in a study of cytomegalovirus exposure and HLA in healthy donors. Though probably carrying unrecorded immune exposures, donors were nominally healthy at sampling. The germline CDR1 and CDR2 sequences are SNHLY and FYNNEI. V lost 5 bases and J lost 4; bases outside the gene matches: 5. This CDR3 region has 15 residues. Comments on this clone: What it recognizes is unknown.

Study-wide findings and caveats: Cytomegalovirus-associated TCR beta chains were listed, numbering 150 to 200.

The primer mix had 60 Vbeta and 13 Jbeta primers. Repertoires were generated with immunoSEQ multiplex PCR, while TCRdb's copy carries only in-frame clones and drops some. The sample totals around 200,000 clones. The sequencing input was PBMCs. The chain is built from TRBV2 and TRBJ2-1, with TRBD1 matching 10 bases. This clonotype originated in a girl aged 2-10 years in good health and CMV-seropositive. In nucleotides, the CDR3 is TGTGCCAGCAGTTCGACAGGGGGCTTTTACAATGAGCAGTTCTTC. Protein: CASSSTGGFYNEQFF. Together with reference TRBV2 and TRBJ2-1, the CDR3 gives the full variable domain: EPEVTQTPSHQVTQMGQEVILRCVPISNHLYFYWYRQILGQKVEFLVSFYNNEISEKSEIFDDQFSVERPDGSNFTLKIRSTKLEDSAMYFCASSSTGGFYNEQFFGPGTRLTVL.